Presented here are 30 T cell receptor beta chains from one specimen sequenced in a study of beta chain features in type 1 diabetes. Overall study findings and caveats: The study found moderately but significantly shorter TCRB CDR3s in all four CD4+ subsets of Type 1 diabetes patients.

These receptors have no known antigen. Investigators reverse transcribed all isolated RNA, so they sequenced expressed TCRB transcripts. Sequenced by immunoSEQ multiplex PCR; TCRdb stores in-frame clones only, minus some. The sample shows approximately 260,000 clones, about 20% of them seen only once. Sequences were obtained from naive CD4+ T cells from blood. The source is a woman in her forties with type 1 diabetes.

For this clone: A junction end diverges from the germline sequence, so it may reflect a read error. Here the CDR3 DNA reads TGTGCCAGCACTGAAGTGAGCTCCTATAATTCACCCCTCCACTTT. Protein: CASTEVSSYNSPLHF. The genes are TRBV2 and TRBJ1-6, with unresolved D. The CDR3 consists of 15 residues. The germline V gene has CDR1 SNHLY and CDR2 FYNNEI.

The chain is built from TRBV4-2 and TRBJ1-2; D is unclear. CDR1 is LGHNA and CDR2 is YNFKEQ in the germline V gene. The ends were cut back, 2 bases at V and 5 bases at J, with 15 bases in the middle. CDR3 length: 15 residues. The CDR3 here is CASSQSPLGSYGYTF. The CDR3 DNA sequence: TGTGCCAGCAGCCAATCCCCCCTGGGCAGTTATGGCTACACCTTC.

This chain joins TRBV18 and TRBJ1-6; D unresolved. Germline V gene data show CDR1 as KGHSH and CDR2 as LQKENI. V lost 6 bases and J lost 8, with 11 bases in between. There are 13 residues in the CDR3. CDR3 region: CASSLRSDSPLHF. DNA of the CDR3: TGTGCCAGCTCTCTACGGTCGGATTCACCCCTCCACTTT.

The rearrangement joins TRBV5-1 to TRBJ2-2, with D possibly matching TRBD2 (5 bases). This CDR3 is built from 12 residues. Per germline, CDR1 SGHRS and CDR2 YFSETQ. V gave up 3 bases and J gave up 9 bases, with 9 bases separating them. The CDR3 loop reads CASSSRERELFF. The CDR3 DNA reads TGCGCCAGCAGCTCAAGGGAGAGGGAGCTGTTTTTT.

CDR3 sequence: CASSAGTLGETQYF. CDR3 DNA sequence: TGTGCCAGCAGCGCCGGGACTCTTGGAGAGACCCAGTACTTC. The chain recombines TRBV5-4 with TRBJ2-5; D perhaps matches TRBD2 (6 bases). V was trimmed by 4 bases and J by 4 bases, leaving 14 bases between them. This CDR3 comprises 14 residues. Germline V CDR1 and CDR2: SGHNT, YYREEE (reference sequence).

This clone appeared a few times. V gene TRBV7-9 combines with J gene TRBJ2-1; 7 nucleotides agree with TRBD1. CDR1 and CDR2 (germline): SEHNR, FQNEAQ (reference sequence). There are 14 residues in the CDR3. Trimming at V came to 4 bases and at J to 2 bases, leaving 2 bases not matched to a gene. The CDR3 region has the DNA TGTGCCAGCAGCTACGACAGGGCCTACAATGAGCAGTTCTTC. Its protein is CASSYDRAYNEQFF.

This clone was seen a few times. V gene TRBV29-1 combines with J gene TRBJ2-1, with TRBD1 identical over 7 bases. The CDR3 has 12 residues. J gave up 2 bases and V 6 bases, and 1 base lay outside the gene matches. Germline CDR1 SQVTM, CDR2 ANQGSEA. The CDR3 spells CSVRGTYNEQFF. As DNA, the CDR3 is TGCAGCGTCAGGGGGACCTACAATGAGCAGTTCTTC.

This clone appeared a few times. The sample holds other DNA sequences that translate to the same CDR3. The chain employs TRBV20-1 and TRBJ1-2; no firm D call. V was cut by 1 base and J by 2 bases, with 2 bases left in between. This CDR3 contains 11 residues. Germline CDR1 reads DFQATT; CDR2 reads SNEGSKA (reference sequence). The CDR3 reads CSARANYGYTF. In DNA form, the CDR3 reads TGCAGTGCTAGAGCGAACTATGGCTACACCTTC.

Here the CDR3 reads CASSRRTGEQYF. CDR3 sequence (DNA): TGTGCCAGCAGCCGACGGACAGGCGAGCAGTACTTC. The chain links TRBV4-2 to TRBJ2-7, with 7 bases lining up with TRBD1. Germline lookup yields CDR1 LGHNA and CDR2 YNFKEQ. The CDR3 sequence is 12 residues long. Trimming took 4 bases from V and 6 from J; bases not matched to a gene: 3.

This clone was detected a few times. The chain links TRBV30 to TRBJ1-5; tentatively, D is TRBD1 (5 bases). Germline V lookup: CDR1 GTSNPN, CDR2 SVGIG (reference sequence). V was clipped by 5 bases and J by 7 bases, with 15 bases between them. CDR3 size: 13 residues. The CDR3 region is CAWALGGYQPQHF. For the CDR3, the DNA is TGTGCCTGGGCCCTCGGGGGGTACCAGCCCCAGCATTTT.

The table lists this clone with a few counts. The same CDR3 arises from other DNA sequences in this sample as well. The V and J genes are TRBV20-1 and TRBJ1-1; unclear D gene. CDR1 is DFQATT, CDR2 SNEGSKA, per germline (reference sequence). There are 10 residues in the CDR3. V was shortened by 5 bases and J by 4 bases, with 5 bases between the two germline ends. The CDR3 nucleotides are TGCAGTGCTCGGGGCACTGAAGCTTTCTTT. Translation gives CSARGTEAFF.

V is TRBV28 and J is TRBJ1-2; 7 bases align to TRBD1. V dropped 5 bases and J dropped 0; count of bases not matched to a gene: 3. There are 14 residues in the CDR3. CDR1 is MDHEN and CDR2 is SYDVKM in the germline V gene. CDR3 protein: CASSLGQTNYGYTF. The CDR3 region has the DNA TGTGCCAGCAGTCTGGGACAGACTAACTATGGCTACACCTTC.

This chain uses TRBV6-5 with TRBJ1-2; no clear D. The CDR3 runs to 13 residues. The germline CDR1 and CDR2 sequences are MNHEY and SVGAGI. Trimming removed 4 bases at V and 7 bases at J, with 13 bases between. The CDR3 spells CASSSPLRGGYTF. The CDR3 DNA sequence: TGTGCCAGCAGTTCCCCTCTCCGAGGTGGCTACACCTTC.

The chain recombines TRBV7-8 with TRBJ2-1; the D gene is possibly TRBD1 (5 bases). There are 14 residues in the CDR3. With 5 bases removed from V and 9 bases from J, the gap between germline ends came to 17 bases. Germline-derived CDR1 and CDR2 are SGHVS and FQNEAQ. The CDR3, as DNA: TGTGCCAGCAGCCCCAGGGTGTCGGGCGGTGAGCAGTTCTTC. This gives the protein CASSPRVSGGEQFF. The complete variable domain, with remaining parts taken from reference TRBV7-8 and TRBJ2-1, reads GAGVSQSPRYKVAKRGQDVALRCDPISGHVSLFWYQQALGQGPEFLTYFQNEAQLDKSGLPSDRFFAERPEGSVSTLKIQRTQQEDSAVYLCASSPRVSGGEQFFGPGTRLTVL.

The chain recombines TRBV7-2 with TRBJ1-2, with D hard to call. This CDR3 is built from 12 residues. Germline assignment: CDR1 SGHTA and CDR2 FQGNSA. V lost 1 base and J lost 6, with 6 bases in between. CDR3 bases: TGTGCCAGCAGCTTAGTCCCGGATGGCTACACCTTC. Translated: CASSLVPDGYTF.

V and J are TRBV2 and TRBJ2-7; possibly TRBD1 for D (5 bases). The CDR3 extends over 14 amino acids. Germline V gene sequence: CDR1 SNHLY, CDR2 FYNNEI. Trimming pared 4 bases from V and 5 bases from J, leaving 15 bases between. The chain's CDR3 is CASSVSAGKHEQYF. The DNA of the CDR3 is TGTGCCAGCAGTGTATCCGCAGGGAAACACGAGCAGTACTTC. Full variable domain (missing parts from reference TRBV2 and TRBJ2-7): EPEVTQTPSHQVTQMGQEVILRCVPISNHLYFYWYRQILGQKVEFLVSFYNNEISEKSEIFDDQFSVERPDGSNFTLKIRSTKLEDSAMYFCASSVSAGKHEQYFGPGTRLTVT.

The chain has TRBV19 and TRBJ1-1; 7 bases are shared with TRBD1. The germline gives CDR1 LNHDA, CDR2 SQIVND (reference sequence). Trimming removed 1 base from V and 0 bases from J; junction bases left unmatched: 2. The CDR3 length is 15 residues. CDR3 sequence reads: CASSIVGQLNTEAFF. Written as DNA, the CDR3 is TGTGCCAGTAGTATAGTGGGACAGCTGAACACTGAAGCTTTCTTT.

V is TRBV5-6 and J is TRBJ1-1; D may be TRBD1 (5 bases). The CDR3 has 13 residues. Germline V gives CDR1 SGHDT, CDR2 YYEEEE. Trimming cost V 7 bases and J 6 bases, with 16 bases left between them. CDR3 DNA sequence: TGTGCCAGCGGTACTCGGGGGGGTCCTGAAGCTTTCTTT. Translating it yields CASGTRGGPEAFF.

The chain couples TRBV29-1 to TRBJ2-3; D unresolved. Trimming took off 4 bases at V and 1 base at J, with 6 bases between the two ends. This CDR3 has 12 amino acids. The germline V gene has CDR1 SQVTM and CDR2 ANQGSEA. CDR3 nucleotides: TGCAGCGTTGTACCGGGCACAGATACGCAGTATTTT. It is translated as CSVVPGTDTQYF.

The chain joins TRBV28 to TRBJ2-5; D ambiguous. The CDR3 contains 12 residues. Deletions cut 4 bases from V and 5 bases from J, with 8 bases between. Germline assignment: CDR1 MDHEN and CDR2 SYDVKM. CDR3 sequence reads: CASSSGTETQYF. DNA of the CDR3: TGTGCCAGCAGTTCAGGAACCGAGACCCAGTACTTC.

The chain's CDR3 is CASTRGSVGGYTF. The CDR3 DNA reads as TGTGCCAGCACTAGGGGCTCCGTCGGTGGCTACACCTTC. V gene TRBV7-9 combines with J gene TRBJ1-2, with D perhaps matching TRBD1 (5 bases). CDR1 is SEHNR and CDR2 is FQNEAQ in the germline V gene (reference sequence). V lost 7 bases, J lost 7 bases, and 16 bases lay in between. CDR3 length equals 13 residues.

A few counts support this clone. The genes are TRBV2 and TRBJ2-7, with 10 bases aligning to TRBD1. This CDR3 has 14 residues. After removal of 10 bases from V and 7 bases from J, the junction contained 13 bases not matched to a gene. The germline V gene encodes CDR1 SNHLY and CDR2 FYNNEI. The DNA of the CDR3 is TGTGCCATTCCCCGGGGACAGGGGTTATATGAGCAGTACTTC. This gives the protein CAIPRGQGLYEQYF.

In this sample, this clone turned up a few times. J is TRBJ2-1 and V is TRBV28, with a tentative D call TRBD2 (5 bases). The CDR3 runs 13 residues. V shed 11 bases and J shed 0 bases, with 11 bases lying between them. In germline, CDR1 is MDHEN, CDR2 SYDVKM. The CDR3 DNA follows: TGTGCCGTCAAAGAGGGCTCCTACAATGAGCAGTTCTTC. Its protein product is CAVKEGSYNEQFF. Full variable domain (missing parts from reference TRBV28 and TRBJ2-1): DVKVTQSSRYLVKRTGEKVFLECVQDMDHENMFWYRQDPGLGLRLIYFSYDVKMKEKGDIPEGYSVSREKKERFSLILESASTNQTSMYLCAVKEGSYNEQFFGPGTRLTVL.

This clone was seen a few times. The V gene is TRBV30, the J gene TRBJ2-5; 7 bases map to TRBD2. The germline gives CDR1 GTSNPN, CDR2 SVGIG (reference sequence). CDR3 size: 13 residues. Trimming removed 5 bases from V and 1 base from J; junction bases left unmatched: 4. In DNA form, the CDR3 reads TGTGCCTGGGGGGGGAGGGCCCAAGAGACCCAGTACTTC. Its protein product is CAWGGRAQETQYF.

V and J are TRBV7-9 and TRBJ1-1; TRBD1 agrees at 8 bases. The J segment lost 2 bases and the V segment lost 4 bases, leaving 3 bases of the junction unmatched. In germline, CDR1 is SEHNR, CDR2 FQNEAQ (reference sequence). This CDR3 has 14 residues. CDR3 protein: CASSSGQGNTEAFF. Here the CDR3 DNA reads TGTGCCAGCAGCTCCGGACAGGGCAACACTGAAGCTTTCTTT.

The V call is TRBV19, the J call TRBJ1-5; D may be TRBD1 (5 bases). The CDR3 sequence is 13 residues long. CDR1 and CDR2 (germline): LNHDA, SQIVND (reference sequence). The V end lost 9 bases, the J end lost 3 bases, and 12 bases lay between the germline ends. The CDR3 nucleotides read TGTGCCAGCGCAGACAGCTACAATCAGCCCCAGCATTTT. Amino acid sequence: CASADSYNQPQHF.

In this sample, this clone turned up a few times. The chain links TRBV19 to TRBJ2-7; TRBD2 matches at 7 bases. Germline V lookup: CDR1 LNHDA, CDR2 SQIVND (reference sequence). V was clipped by 5 bases and J by 3 bases; unmatched bases: 10. CDR3 length: 15 residues. The CDR3 DNA sequence: TGTGCCAGTAGTTTGCCCGGGGAGGGAGTCTACGAGCAGTACTTC. Amino acids: CASSLPGEGVYEQYF.

Only a few counts were recorded for this clone. J is TRBJ2-7 and V is TRBV28; D ambiguous. Germline-derived CDR1 and CDR2 are MDHEN and SYDVKM. The CDR3 covers 12 residues. The V end was cut by 1 base, the J end by 6 bases, with 7 bases between. The CDR3 loop is CASSLSGSEQYF. In DNA, the CDR3 is TGTGCCAGCAGTTTATCCGGGTCCGAGCAGTACTTC.

The J gene is TRBJ2-3, the V gene TRBV4-2, with TRBD1 matching 8 bases. CDR3 length equals 16 residues. After removal of 6 bases from V and 1 base from J, the junction contained 9 bases not matched to a gene. Germline CDR1 LGHNA, CDR2 YNFKEQ. The CDR3 DNA follows: TGTGCCAGCAGACAAACTCAGGGGGCCCGCACAGATACGCAGTATTTT. Its protein is CASRQTQGARTDTQYF.

The chain carries TRBV7-8 and TRBJ1-1, with 9 bases lining up with TRBD1. Germline V CDR1 and CDR2: SGHVS, FQNEAQ. Unmatched junction bases numbered 9, after V lost 5 bases and J lost 11 bases. CDR3 length: 13 residues. The CDR3 DNA reads as TGTGCCAGCAGCCGGGACAGGGAAAACCGGGCTTTCTTT. Translation gives CASSRDRENRAFF.